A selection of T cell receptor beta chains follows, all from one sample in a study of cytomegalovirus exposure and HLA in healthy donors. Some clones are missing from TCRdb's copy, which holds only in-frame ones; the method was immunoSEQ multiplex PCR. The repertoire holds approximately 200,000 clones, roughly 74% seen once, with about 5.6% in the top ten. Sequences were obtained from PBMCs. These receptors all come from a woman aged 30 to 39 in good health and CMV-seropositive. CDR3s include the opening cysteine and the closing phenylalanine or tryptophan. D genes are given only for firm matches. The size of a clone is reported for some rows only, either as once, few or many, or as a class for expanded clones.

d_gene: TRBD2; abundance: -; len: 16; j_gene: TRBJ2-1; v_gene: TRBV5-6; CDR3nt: TGTGCCAGCAGCTCAGGACTAGCGGGGGGACACAATGAGCAGTTCTTC; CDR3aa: CASSSGLAGGHNEQFF
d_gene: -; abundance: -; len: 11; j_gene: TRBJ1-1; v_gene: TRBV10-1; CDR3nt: TGCGCCAGCAGTGCCGGGGCTGAAGCTTTCTTT; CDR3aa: CASSAGAEAFF
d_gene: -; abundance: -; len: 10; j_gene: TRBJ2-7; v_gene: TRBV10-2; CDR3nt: TGCGCCAGCAGTCACTACGAGCAGTACTTC; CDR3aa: CASSHYEQYF
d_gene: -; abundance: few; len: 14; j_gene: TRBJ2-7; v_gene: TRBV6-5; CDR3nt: TGTGCCAGCAGGCAGGGGCAGGACACCTACGAGCAGTACTTC; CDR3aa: CASRQGQDTYEQYF
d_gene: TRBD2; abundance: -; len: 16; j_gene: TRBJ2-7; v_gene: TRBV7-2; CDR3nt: TGTGCCAGCAGCTTAGCGATCTCTAGCGGGGGCTACGAGCAGTACTTC; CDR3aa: CASSLAISSGGYEQYF
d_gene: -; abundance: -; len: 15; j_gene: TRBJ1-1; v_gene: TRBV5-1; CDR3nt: TGCGCCAGCAGCTTGAGCCCTGGAAGCGACACTGAAGCTTTCTTT; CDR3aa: CASSLSPGSDTEAFF
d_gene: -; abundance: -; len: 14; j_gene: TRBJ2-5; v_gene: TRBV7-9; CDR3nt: TGTGCCAGCAGCCAGCGACGGAACCAAGAGACCCAGTACTTC; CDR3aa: CASSQRRNQETQYF
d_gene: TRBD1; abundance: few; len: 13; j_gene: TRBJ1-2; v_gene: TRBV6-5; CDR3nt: TGTGCCACCCGGGACAGGGGGAGCTATGGCTACACCTTC; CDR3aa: CATRDRGSYGYTF
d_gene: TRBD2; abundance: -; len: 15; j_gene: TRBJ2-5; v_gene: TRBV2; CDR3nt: TGTGCCAGCAGTGAAGGCAGGCGGGGGGGATTGACCCAGTACTTC; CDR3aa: CASSEGRRGGLTQYF
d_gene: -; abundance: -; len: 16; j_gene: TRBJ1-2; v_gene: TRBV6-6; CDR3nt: TGTGCCAGCAGTTACCCCCTCCAGGGGAAGAACTATGGCTACACCTTC; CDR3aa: CASSYPLQGKNYGYTF
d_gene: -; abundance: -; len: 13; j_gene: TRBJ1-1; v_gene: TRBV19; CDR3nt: TGTGCCAGTAGTATCGGTGGGAACACTGAAGCTTTCTTT; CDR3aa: CASSIGGNTEAFF
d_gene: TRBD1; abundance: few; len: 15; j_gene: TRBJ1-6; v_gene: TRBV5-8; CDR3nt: TGTGCCAGCAGCTCACCAACAGGGGGAAGGTCACCCCTCCACTTT; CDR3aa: CASSSPTGGRSPLHF
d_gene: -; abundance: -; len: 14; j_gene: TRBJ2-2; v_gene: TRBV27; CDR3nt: TGTGCCAGCAGTTTATGGAGCAGAACCGGGGAGCTGTTTTTT; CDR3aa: CASSLWSRTGELFF
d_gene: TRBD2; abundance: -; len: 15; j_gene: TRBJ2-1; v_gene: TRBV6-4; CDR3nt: TGTGCCAGCAGTGGGCGGCGGGAGAGGCCCAATGAGCAGTTCTTC; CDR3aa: CASSGRRERPNEQFF
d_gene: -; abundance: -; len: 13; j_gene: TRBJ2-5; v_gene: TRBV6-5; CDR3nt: TGTGCCAGCAGACCCGACAGCCAAGAGACCCAGTACTTC; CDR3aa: CASRPDSQETQYF
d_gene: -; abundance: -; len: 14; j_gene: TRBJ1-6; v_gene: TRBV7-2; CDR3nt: TGTGCCAGCAGCTTAGGAGATTTTCAATCACCCCTCCACTTT; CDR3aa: CASSLGDFQSPLHF
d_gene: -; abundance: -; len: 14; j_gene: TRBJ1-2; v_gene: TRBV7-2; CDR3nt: TGTGCCAGCAGCTTAATCATCCCTAACTATGGCTACACCTTC; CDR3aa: CASSLIIPNYGYTF
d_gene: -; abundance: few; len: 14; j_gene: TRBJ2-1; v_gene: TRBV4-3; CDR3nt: TGCGCCAGCAGCCAAGATAGGATTAGTCGAAGGGGCGTCTTC; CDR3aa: CASSQDRISRRGVF
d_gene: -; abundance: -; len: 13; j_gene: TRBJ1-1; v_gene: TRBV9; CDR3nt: TGTGCCAGCAGCAACGCCCTTCTAACTGAAGCTTTCTTT; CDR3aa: CASSNALLTEAFF
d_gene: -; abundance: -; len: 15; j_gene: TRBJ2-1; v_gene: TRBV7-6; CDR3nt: TGTGCCAGCTCCCTCCAGGGAAGGTCCCACAATGAGCAGTTCTTC; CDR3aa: CASSLQGRSHNEQFF
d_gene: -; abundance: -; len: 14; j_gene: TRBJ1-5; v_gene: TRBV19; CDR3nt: TGTGCCAGTCACCATCGGGGAGGCGGTCAGCCCCAGCATTTT; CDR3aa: CASHHRGGGQPQHF
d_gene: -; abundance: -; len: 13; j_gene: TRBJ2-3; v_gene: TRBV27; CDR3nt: TGTGCCAGCAGTCCAAGGGGGTCCTATACGCAGTATTTT; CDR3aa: CASSPRGSYTQYF
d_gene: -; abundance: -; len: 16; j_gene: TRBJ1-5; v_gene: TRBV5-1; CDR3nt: TGCGCCAGCAGCCCTGATGGACAGTATAGCAATCAGCCCCAGCATTTT; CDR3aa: CASSPDGQYSNQPQHF
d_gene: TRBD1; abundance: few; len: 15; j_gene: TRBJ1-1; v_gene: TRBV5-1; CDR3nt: TGCGCCAGCAGCTTGGAGGGGGCACCCAACACTGAAGCTTTCTTT; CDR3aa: CASSLEGAPNTEAFF
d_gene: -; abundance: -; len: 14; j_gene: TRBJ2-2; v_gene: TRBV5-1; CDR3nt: TGCGCCAGCAGCACCGAACTAAACACCGGGGAGCTGTTTTTT; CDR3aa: CASSTELNTGELFF
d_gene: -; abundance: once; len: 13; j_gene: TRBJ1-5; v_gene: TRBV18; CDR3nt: TGTGCCAGCTCACCACAGGGGTATCAGCCCCAGCATTTT; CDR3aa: CASSPQGYQPQHF
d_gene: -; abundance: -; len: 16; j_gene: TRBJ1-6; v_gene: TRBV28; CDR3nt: TGTGCCAGCAGTCGTTCCGCAGGGTTAAGGGGTTCACCCCTCCACTTT; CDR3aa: CASSRSAGLRGSPLHF
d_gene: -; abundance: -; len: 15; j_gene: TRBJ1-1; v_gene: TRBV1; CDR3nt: TGCACCAGCAGCCGGGCTACCCCGCATGGTCCTGAAGCTTTCTTT; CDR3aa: CTSSRATPHGPEAFF
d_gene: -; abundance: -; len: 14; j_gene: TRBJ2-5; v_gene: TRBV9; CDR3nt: TGTGCCAGCAGCCCGAACTCCCGGGAAGAGACCCAGTACTTC; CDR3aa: CASSPNSREETQYF
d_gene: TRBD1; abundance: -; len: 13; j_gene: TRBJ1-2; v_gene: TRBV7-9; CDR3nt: TGTGCCAGCAGCAGAGACAGGGTAGATGGCTACACCTTC; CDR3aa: CASSRDRVDGYTF
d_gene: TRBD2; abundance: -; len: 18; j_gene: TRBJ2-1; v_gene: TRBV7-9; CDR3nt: TGTGCCAGCAGCTCGAGAGGTAACGGGGGGAGCCGTTTCAATGAGCAGTTCTTC; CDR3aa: CASSSRGNGGSRFNEQFF
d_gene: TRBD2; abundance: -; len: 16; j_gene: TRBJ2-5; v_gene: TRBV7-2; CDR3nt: TGTGCCAGCAGCCCGGGGTGGCGACTAGCGGAAGAGACCCAGTACTTC; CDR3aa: CASSPGWRLAEETQYF
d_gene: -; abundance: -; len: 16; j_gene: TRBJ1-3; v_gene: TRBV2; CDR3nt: TGTGCCAGCACCGGGAGGCAGACTTACTCTGGAAACACCATATATTTT; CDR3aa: CASTGRQTYSGNTIYF
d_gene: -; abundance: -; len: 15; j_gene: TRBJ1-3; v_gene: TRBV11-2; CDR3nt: TGTGCCAGCAGCCAGGGCGGGGCTTCTGGAAACACCATATATTTT; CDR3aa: CASSQGGASGNTIYF
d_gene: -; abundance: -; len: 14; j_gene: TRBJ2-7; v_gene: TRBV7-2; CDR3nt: TGTGCCAGCAGCTTAGTCATGAGGGATTACGAGCAGTACTTC; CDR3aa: CASSLVMRDYEQYF
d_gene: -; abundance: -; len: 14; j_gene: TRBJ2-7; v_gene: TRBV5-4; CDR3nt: TGTGCCAGCAGCGGGGCCCCAACCTCCTACGAGCAGTACTTC; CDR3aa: CASSGAPTSYEQYF
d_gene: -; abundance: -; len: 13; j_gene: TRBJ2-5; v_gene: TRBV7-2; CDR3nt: TGTGCCAGCATGGGGGGAAGAATCGGGACCCAGTACTTC; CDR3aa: CASMGGRIGTQYF
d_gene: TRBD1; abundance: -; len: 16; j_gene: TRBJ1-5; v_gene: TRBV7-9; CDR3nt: TGTGCCAGCAGCTTAGGGGTAGGGGGCGGGCATCAGCCCCAGCATTTT; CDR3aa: CASSLGVGGGHQPQHF
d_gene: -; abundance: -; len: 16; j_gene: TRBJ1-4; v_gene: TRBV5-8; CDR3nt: TGTGCCAGCAGCTTGACAGTGCACGCAACTAATGAAAAACTGTTTTTT; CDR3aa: CASSLTVHATNEKLFF
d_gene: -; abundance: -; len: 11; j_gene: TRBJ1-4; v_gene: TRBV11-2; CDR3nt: TGTGCCAGCAGCTCCCTTGAAAAACTGTTTTTT; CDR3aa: CASSSLEKLFF
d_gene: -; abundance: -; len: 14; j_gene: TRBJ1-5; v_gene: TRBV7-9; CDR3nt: TGTGCCAGCAGCCCCTCAGGGCCCGCTCAGCCCCAGCATTTT; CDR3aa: CASSPSGPAQPQHF
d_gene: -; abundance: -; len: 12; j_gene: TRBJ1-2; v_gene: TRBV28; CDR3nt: TGTGCCAGCAGTATTCTCAGGGATGGCTACACCTTC; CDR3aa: CASSILRDGYTF
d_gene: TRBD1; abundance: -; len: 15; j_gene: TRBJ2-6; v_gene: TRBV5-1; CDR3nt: TGCGCCAGCAGCTACGGGACAGTTGGGGCCAACGTCCTGACTTTC; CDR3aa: CASSYGTVGANVLTF
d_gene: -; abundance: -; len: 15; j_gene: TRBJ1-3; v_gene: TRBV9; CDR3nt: TGTGCCAGCAACAACCCCGGGTTGCGCGGAAACACCATATATTTT; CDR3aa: CASNNPGLRGNTIYF
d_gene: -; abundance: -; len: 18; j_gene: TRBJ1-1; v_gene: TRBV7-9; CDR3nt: TGTGCCAGCAGCTTATCGTTGAGGTCCTCTGCTATGAACACTGAAGCTTTCTTT; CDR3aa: CASSLSLRSSAMNTEAFF
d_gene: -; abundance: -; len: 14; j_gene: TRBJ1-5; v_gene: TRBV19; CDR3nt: TGTGCCAGTAGTGGGGGGGGGCGCAATCAGCCCCAGCATTTT; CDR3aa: CASSGGGRNQPQHF
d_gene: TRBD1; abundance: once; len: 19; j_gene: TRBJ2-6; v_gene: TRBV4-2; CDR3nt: TGTGCCAGCAGCCAGGCCCGACAGGGGACTTTCTCTGGGGCCAACGTCCTGACTTTC; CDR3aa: CASSQARQGTFSGANVLTF
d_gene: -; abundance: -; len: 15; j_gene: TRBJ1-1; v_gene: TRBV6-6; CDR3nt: TGTGCCAGCAGTTACCCCCGGGTTGGCGACACTGAAGCTTTCTTT; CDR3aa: CASSYPRVGDTEAFF
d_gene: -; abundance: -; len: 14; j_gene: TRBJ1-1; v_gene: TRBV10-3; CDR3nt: TGTGCCATCAGTGTCAGGAAAGGAAACACTGAAGCTTTCTTT; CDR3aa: CAISVRKGNTEAFF
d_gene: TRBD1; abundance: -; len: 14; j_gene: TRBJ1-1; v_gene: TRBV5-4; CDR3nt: TGTGCCAGCAGCACAGGGGTAATTGACACTGAAGCTTTCTTT; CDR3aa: CASSTGVIDTEAFF
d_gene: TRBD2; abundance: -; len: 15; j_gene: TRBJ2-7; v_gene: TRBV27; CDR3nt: TGTGCCAGCAGTTTCACTAGCGGGAGCTCCTACGAGCAGTACTTC; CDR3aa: CASSFTSGSSYEQYF